Below are 6 T cell receptor beta chains sequenced from a single sample in a study of PD-L1 blockade in urothelial cancer. TCRdb's copy holds only in-frame clones and misses some; the assay was immunoSEQ multiplex PCR. The sample consists of 56,000 or so clones, 86% of them appearing once. The sample in question was PBMCs, obtained around atezolizumab (anti-PD-L1) treatment. These receptor sequences come from a man aged 50 to 59 with urothelial cancer.

This rearrangement joins TRBV9 to TRBJ1-5; a weak D match, TRBD1 (5 bases). V was cut by 0 bases and J by 2 bases, with 9 bases left in between. Germline CDR1 is SGDLS and CDR2 is YYNGEE. The CDR3 totals 15 residues. CDR3 sequence: CASSVGGGRNQPQHF. CDR3 DNA: TGTGCCAGCAGCGTAGGGGGCGGCCGCAATCAGCCCCAGCATTTT.

In its sample, this clone was seen once. The V and J genes are TRBV19 and TRBJ1-2; 7 bases fit TRBD1. The CDR3 is made up of 15 amino acids. Unmatched junction bases numbered 15, after V lost 6 bases and J lost 8 bases. Germline lookup yields CDR1 LNHDA and CDR2 SQIVND (reference sequence). The DNA of the CDR3 is TGTGCCAGTAGGACAAAGTCAACAGGGGATTCGGGCTACACCTTC. Protein: CASRTKSTGDSGYTF. Full variable domain (rest looked up from reference TRBV19 and TRBJ1-2): DGGITQSPKYLFRKEGQNVTLSCEQNLNHDAMYWYRQDPGQGLRLIYYSQIVNDFQKGDIAEGYSVSREKKESFPLTVTSAQKNPTAFYLCASRTKSTGDSGYTFGSGTRLTVV.

The chain joins TRBV28 to TRBJ1-1; D is perhaps TRBD1 (5 bases). Between the trimmed V and J ends, which lost 3 bases and 5 bases, there was a span of 10 bases. The CDR3 has 13 amino acids. Germline V gene lookup returns CDR1 MDHEN and CDR2 SYDVKM. The CDR3 nucleotides are TGTGCCAGCAGTTTTGGGGGGGGTACTGAAGCTTTCTTT. This translates into CASSFGGGTEAFF.

There are a few counts of this clone. The chain has TRBV18 and TRBJ1-1, with D tentatively TRBD1 (5 bases). V gave up 4 bases and J gave up 2 bases, with 8 bases separating them. The CDR3 is 13 amino acids. Germline CDR1 is KGHSH and CDR2 is LQKENI. The CDR3: CASSLDRNTEAFF. CDR3 in DNA: TGTGCCAGCTCACTCGACAGAAACACTGAAGCTTTCTTT.

The chain recombines TRBV6-5 with TRBJ1-5; D may be TRBD1 (6 bases). V shed 7 bases and J shed 2 bases, with 6 bases lying between them. Looked up from germline, CDR1 is MNHEY and CDR2 is SVGAGI. CDR3 length equals 12 residues. The CDR3 sequence is CASTGGNQPQHF. CDR3 DNA: TGTGCCAGCACAGGGGGCAATCAGCCCCAGCATTTT.

The chain combines TRBV5-4 with TRBJ2-3, with TRBD1 matching over 10 bases. Germline assignment: CDR1 SGHNT and CDR2 YYREEE (reference sequence). The CDR3 is made up of 15 amino acids. J lost 2 bases, V lost 4 bases, and 4 bases had no gene match. In DNA form, the CDR3 reads TGTGCCAGCAGCATGGGACAGGGGACCACAGATACGCAGTATTTT. This gives the protein CASSMGQGTTDTQYF.